Detailed here is one T cell receptor (beta chain). The antigen is not known. This specimen belongs to a study of cytomegalovirus exposure and HLA in healthy donors. Study results and caveats: HLA-A and HLA-B allele assignments for most subjects were reportedly predicted accurately using TCR beta sequences. One later analysis reportedly identified an Asian-associated ancestry cluster that showed fewer N-insertions than the roughly 720-donor mean.

The PCR ran on 60 Vbeta and 13 Jbeta primers. Only in-frame clones appear in the TCRdb table, and some are missing; sequencing was by immunoSEQ multiplex PCR. Of over 90,000 clones listed, roughly four fifths are singletons. This CDR3 has 13 amino acids. Per the germline V gene, CDR1 is SGHRS and CDR2 is YFSETQ. After removal of 5 bases from V and 10 bases from J, the junction contained 8 bases not matched to a gene. The sequencing input was PBMCs. This chain connects TRBV5-1 to TRBJ1-1; TRBD1 matches at 10 bases. The source of this sequence is a male donor in good health and CMV-seropositive. The CDR3 loop is CASSSGQGYGAFF. The CDR3 DNA is TGCGCCAGCAGTTCGGGACAGGGGTATGGAGCTTTCTTT.